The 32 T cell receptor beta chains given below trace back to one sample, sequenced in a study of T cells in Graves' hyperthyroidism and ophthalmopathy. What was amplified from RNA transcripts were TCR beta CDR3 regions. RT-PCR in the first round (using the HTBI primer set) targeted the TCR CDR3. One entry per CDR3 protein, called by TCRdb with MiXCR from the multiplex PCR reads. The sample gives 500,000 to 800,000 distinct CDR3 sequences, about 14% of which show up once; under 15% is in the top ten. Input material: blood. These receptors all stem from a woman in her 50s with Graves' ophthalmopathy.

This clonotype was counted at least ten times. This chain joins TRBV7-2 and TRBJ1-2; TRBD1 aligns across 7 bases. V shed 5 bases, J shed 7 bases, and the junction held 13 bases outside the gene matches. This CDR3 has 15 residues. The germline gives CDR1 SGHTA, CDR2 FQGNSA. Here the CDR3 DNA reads TGTGCCAGCAGCCCGACAGGGTCGGCAGCTGGTGGCTACACCTTC. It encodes CASSPTGSAAGGYTF.

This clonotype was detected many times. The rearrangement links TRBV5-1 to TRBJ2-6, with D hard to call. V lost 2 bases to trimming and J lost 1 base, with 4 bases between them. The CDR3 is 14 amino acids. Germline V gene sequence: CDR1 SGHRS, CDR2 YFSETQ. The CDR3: CASSFRSGANVLTF. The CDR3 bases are TGCGCCAGCAGCTTCCGGTCTGGGGCCAACGTCCTGACTTTC.

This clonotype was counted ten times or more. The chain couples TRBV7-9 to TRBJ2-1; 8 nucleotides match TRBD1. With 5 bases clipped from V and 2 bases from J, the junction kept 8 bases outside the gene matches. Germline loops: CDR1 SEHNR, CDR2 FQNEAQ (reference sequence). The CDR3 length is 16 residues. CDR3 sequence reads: CASSPGGTGAYNEQFF. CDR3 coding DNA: TGTGCCAGCAGCCCTGGGGGGACAGGTGCCTACAATGAGCAGTTCTTC. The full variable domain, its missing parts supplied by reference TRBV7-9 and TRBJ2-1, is DTGVSQNPRHKITKRGQNVTFRCDPISEHNRLYWYRQTLGQGPEFLTYFQNEAQLEKSRLLSDRFSAERPKGSFSTLEIQRTEQGDSAMYLCASSPGGTGAYNEQFFGPGTRLTVL.

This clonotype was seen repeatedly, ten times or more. The CDR3 loop reads CASSQDVGSGNTIYF. The CDR3 DNA is TGTGCCAGCAGCCAAGATGTGGGTTCTGGAAACACCATATATTTT. The rearrangement joins TRBV3-1 to TRBJ1-3; D is uncertain. This CDR3 has 15 amino acids. With 0 bases removed from V and 1 base from J, the gap between germline ends came to 7 bases. In germline, CDR1 is LGHDT, CDR2 YNNKEL (reference sequence).

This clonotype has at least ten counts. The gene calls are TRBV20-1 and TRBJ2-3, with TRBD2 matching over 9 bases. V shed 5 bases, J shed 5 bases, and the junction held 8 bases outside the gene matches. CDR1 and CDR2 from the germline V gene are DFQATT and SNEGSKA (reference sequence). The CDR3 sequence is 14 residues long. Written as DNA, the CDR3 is TGCAGTGCTCCGGATAAACTAGCGGGAGATACGCAGTATTTT. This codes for CSAPDKLAGDTQYF.

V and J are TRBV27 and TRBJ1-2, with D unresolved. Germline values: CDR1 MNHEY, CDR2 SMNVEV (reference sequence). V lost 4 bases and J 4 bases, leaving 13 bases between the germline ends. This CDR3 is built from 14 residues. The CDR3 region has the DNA TGTGCCAGCAGTTCCCGGGGAGGTGGCTATGGCTACACCTTC. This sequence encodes CASSSRGGGYGYTF.

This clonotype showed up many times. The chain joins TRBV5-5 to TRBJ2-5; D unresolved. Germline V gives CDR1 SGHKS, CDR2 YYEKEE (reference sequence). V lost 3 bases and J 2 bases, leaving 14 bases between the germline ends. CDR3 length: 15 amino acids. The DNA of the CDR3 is TGTGCCAGCAGCTCATTAACCCTACAGCAAGAGACCCAGTACTTC. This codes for CASSSLTLQQETQYF.

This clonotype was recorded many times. CDR3 region: CSARGGTNLQAFF. The DNA of the CDR3 is TGCAGTGCGCGAGGGGGGACAAACCTTCAAGCTTTCTTT. The chain couples TRBV20-1 to TRBJ1-1; D is possibly TRBD1 (6 bases). Germline V gives CDR1 DFQATT, CDR2 SNEGSKA (reference sequence). This CDR3 contains 13 residues. Trimming took off 6 bases at V and 9 bases at J, with 20 bases between the two ends.

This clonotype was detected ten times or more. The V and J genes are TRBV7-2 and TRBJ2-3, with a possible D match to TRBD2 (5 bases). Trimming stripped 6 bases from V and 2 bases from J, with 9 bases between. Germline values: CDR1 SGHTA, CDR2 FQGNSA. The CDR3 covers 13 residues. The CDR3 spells CASRGLLTDTQYF. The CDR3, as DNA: TGTGCCAGCAGAGGACTCCTCACAGATACGCAGTATTTT.

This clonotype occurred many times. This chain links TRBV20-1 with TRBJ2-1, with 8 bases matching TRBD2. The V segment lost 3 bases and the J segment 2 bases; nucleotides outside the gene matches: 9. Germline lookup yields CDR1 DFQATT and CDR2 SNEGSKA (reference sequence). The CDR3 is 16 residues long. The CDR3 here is CSARARAGAPYNEQFF. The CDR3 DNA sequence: TGCAGTGCTAGGGCACGAGCGGGAGCTCCCTACAATGAGCAGTTCTTC.

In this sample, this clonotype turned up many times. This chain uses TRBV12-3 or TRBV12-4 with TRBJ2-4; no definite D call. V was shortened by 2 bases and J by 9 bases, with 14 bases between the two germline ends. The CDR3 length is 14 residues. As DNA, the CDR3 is TGTGCCAGCAGTTTATTCCCAGTTATCGCCATTCAGTACTTC. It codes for CASSLFPVIAIQYF.

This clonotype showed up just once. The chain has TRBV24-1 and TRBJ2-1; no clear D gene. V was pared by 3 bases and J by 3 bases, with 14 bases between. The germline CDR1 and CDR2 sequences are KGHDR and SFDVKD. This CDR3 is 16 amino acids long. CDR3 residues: CATSDSTGSRYNEQFF. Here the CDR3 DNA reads TGTGCCACCAGTGATAGTACTGGAAGCCGCTACAATGAGCAGTTCTTC.

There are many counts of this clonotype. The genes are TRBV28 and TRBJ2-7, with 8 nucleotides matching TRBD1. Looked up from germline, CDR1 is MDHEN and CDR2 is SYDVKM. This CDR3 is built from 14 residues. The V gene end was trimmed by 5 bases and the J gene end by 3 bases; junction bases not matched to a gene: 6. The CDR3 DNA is TGTGCCAGCAGTGACGGGACAGGATACTACGAGCAGTACTTC. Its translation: CASSDGTGYYEQYF.

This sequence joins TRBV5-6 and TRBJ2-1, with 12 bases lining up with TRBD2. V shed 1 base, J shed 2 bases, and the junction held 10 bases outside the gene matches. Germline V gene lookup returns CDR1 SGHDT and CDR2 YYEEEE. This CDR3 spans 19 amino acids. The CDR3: CASSLFFLAGGGAYNEQFF. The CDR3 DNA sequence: TGTGCCAGCAGCTTGTTTTTCCTAGCGGGAGGGGGGGCCTACAATGAGCAGTTCTTC.

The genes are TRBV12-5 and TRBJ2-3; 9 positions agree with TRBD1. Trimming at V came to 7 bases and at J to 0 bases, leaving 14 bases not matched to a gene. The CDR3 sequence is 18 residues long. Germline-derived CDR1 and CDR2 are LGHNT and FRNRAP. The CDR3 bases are TGTGCTAGTGCCCGGGGACAGGGAACAACTTTCAGCACAGATACGCAGTATTTT. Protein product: CASARGQGTTFSTDTQYF.

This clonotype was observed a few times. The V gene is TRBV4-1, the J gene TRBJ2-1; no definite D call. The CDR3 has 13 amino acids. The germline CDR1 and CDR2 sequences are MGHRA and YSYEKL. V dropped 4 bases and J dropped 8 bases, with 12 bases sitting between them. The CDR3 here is CASSLGHGDEQFF. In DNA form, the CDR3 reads TGCGCCAGCAGCCTCGGGCATGGCGATGAGCAGTTCTTC.

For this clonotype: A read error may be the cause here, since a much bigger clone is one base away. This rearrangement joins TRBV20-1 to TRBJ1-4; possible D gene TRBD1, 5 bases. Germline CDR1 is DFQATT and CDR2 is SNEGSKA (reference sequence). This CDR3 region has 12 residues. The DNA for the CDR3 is TGCAATGCTACACAGGCGGGTGAAAAACTGTTTTTT. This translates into CNATQAGEKLFF.

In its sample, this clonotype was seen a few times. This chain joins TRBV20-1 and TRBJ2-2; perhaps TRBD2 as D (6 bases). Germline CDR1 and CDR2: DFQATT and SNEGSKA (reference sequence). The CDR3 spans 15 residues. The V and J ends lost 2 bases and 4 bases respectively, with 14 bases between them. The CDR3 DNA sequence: TGCAGTGCTAGATCGACTAGGTGGGCCACCGGGGAGCTGTTTTTT. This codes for CSARSTRWATGELFF.

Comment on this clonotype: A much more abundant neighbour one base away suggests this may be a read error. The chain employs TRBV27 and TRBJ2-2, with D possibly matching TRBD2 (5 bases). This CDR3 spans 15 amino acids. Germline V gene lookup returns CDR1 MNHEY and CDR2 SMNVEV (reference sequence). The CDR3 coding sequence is TGTGCCACCAGTTTAATTAGCGACAACACCGGGGAGCTGTTTTTT. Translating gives CATSLISDNTGELFF.

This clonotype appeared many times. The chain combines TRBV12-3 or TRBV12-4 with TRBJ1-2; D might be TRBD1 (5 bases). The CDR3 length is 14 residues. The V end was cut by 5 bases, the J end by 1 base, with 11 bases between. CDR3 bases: TGTGCCAGCAGTCGTTCAGGGAGTAACTATGGCTACACCTTC. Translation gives CASSRSGSNYGYTF.

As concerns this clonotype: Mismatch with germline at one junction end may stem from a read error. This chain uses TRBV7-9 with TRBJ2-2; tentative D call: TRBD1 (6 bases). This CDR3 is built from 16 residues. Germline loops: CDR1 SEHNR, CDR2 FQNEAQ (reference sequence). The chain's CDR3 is CASSLAGTLNTGELFF. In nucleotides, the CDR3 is TGTGCCAGCAGCCTAGCCGGGACATTGAACACCGGGGAGCTGTTTTTT.

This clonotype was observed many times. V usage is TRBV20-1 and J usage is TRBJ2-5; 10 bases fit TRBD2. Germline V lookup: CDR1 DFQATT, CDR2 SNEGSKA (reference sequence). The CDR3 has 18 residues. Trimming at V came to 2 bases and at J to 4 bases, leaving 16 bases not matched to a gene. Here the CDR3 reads CSARHSGLAGDLGETQYF. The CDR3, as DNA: TGCAGTGCTAGACATTCAGGGCTAGCGGGAGACTTGGGAGAGACCCAGTACTTC.

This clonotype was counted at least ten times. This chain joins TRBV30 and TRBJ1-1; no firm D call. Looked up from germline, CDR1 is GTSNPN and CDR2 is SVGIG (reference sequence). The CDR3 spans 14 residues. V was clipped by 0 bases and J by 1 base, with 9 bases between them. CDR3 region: CAWSVGRKNTEAFF. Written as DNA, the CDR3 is TGTGCCTGGAGTGTTGGGCGGAAGAACACTGAAGCTTTCTTT.

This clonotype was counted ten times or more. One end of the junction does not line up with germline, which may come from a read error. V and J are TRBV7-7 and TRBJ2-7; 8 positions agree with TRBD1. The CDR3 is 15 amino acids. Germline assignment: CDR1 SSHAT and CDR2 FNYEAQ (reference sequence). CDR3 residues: CASSADRVEDYEQYF. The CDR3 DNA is TGTGCTAGCAGCGCGGACAGGGTCGAGGACTACGAGCAGTACTTC.

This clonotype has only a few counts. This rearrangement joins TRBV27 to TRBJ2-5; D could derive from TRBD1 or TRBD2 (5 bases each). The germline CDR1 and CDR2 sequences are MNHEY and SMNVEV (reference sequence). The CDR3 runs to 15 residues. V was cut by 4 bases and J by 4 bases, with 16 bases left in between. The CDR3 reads CASSYGTQARETQYF. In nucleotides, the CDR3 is TGTGCCAGCAGTTACGGGACGCAAGCAAGAGAGACCCAGTACTTC.

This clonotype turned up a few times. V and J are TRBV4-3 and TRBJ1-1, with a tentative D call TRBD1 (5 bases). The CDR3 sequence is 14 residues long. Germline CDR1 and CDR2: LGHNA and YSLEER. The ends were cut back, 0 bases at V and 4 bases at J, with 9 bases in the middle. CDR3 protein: CASSQEEGVTEAFF. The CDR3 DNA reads TGCGCCAGCAGCCAAGAAGAAGGGGTCACTGAAGCTTTCTTT.

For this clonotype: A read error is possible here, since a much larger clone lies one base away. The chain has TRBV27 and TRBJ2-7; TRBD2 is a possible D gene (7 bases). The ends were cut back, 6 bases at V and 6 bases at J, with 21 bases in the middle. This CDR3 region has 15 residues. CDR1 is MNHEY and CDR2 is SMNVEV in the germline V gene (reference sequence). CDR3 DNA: TGTGCCAGCAGAAGGACCGGACGGGGGGCCGCCGAGCAGTACTTC. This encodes CASRRTGRGAAEQYF.

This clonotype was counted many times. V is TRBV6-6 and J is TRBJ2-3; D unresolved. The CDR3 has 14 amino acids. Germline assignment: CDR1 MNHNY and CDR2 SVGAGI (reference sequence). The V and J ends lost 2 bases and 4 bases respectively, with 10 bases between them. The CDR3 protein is CASSYRGGPDTQYF. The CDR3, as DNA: TGTGCCAGCAGTTACCGAGGCGGCCCAGATACGCAGTATTTT.

CDR3 region: CASSVRGTGELFF. The DNA for the CDR3 is TGTGCCAGCAGCGTAAGGGGCACCGGGGAGCTGTTTTTT. This chain joins TRBV9 and TRBJ2-2; D possibly corresponds to TRBD1 (5 bases). The CDR3 totals 13 residues. The V and J ends lost 1 base and 4 bases respectively, with 5 bases between them. Germline V gene lookup returns CDR1 SGDLS and CDR2 YYNGEE.

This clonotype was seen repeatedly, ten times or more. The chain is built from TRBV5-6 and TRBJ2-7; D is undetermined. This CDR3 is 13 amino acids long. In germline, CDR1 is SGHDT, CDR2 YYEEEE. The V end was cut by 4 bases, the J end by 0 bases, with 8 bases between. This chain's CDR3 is CASSLYDSYEQYF. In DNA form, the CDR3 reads TGTGCCAGCAGCCTTTATGACTCCTACGAGCAGTACTTC.

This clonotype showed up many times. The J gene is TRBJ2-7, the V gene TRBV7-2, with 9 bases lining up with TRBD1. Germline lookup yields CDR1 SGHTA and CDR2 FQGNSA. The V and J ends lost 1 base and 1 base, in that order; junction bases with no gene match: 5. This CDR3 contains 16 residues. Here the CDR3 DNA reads TGTGCCAGCAGCTTAGGGGGGACAGGGAAATCCTACGAGCAGTACTTC. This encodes CASSLGGTGKSYEQYF. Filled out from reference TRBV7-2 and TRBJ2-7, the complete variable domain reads GAGVSQSPSNKVTEKGKDVELRCDPISGHTALYWYRQSLGQGLEFLIYFQGNSAPDKSGLPSDRFSAERTGGSVSTLTIQRTQQEDSAVYLCASSLGGTGKSYEQYFGPGTRLTVT.

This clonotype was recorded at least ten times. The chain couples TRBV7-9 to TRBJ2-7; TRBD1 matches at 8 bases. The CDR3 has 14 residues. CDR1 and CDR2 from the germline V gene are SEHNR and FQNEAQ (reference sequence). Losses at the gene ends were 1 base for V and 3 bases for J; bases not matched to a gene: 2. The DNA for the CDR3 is TGTGCCAGCAGCTTAGGAGGGACAGGCTACGAGCAGTACTTC. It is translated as CASSLGGTGYEQYF. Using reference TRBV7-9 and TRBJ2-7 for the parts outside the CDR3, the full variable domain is DTGVSQNPRHKITKRGQNVTFRCDPISEHNRLYWYRQTLGQGPEFLTYFQNEAQLEKSRLLSDRFSAERPKGSFSTLEIQRTEQGDSAMYLCASSLGGTGYEQYFGPGTRLTVT.